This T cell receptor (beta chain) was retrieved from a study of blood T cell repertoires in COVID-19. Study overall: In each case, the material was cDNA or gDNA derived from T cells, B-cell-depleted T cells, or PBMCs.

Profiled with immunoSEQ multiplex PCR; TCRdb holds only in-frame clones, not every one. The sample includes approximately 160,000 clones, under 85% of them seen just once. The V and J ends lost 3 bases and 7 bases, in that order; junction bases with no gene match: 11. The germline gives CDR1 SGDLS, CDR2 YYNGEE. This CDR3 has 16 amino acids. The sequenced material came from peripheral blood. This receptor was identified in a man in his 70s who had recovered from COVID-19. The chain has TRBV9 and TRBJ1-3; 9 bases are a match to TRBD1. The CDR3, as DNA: TGTGCCAGCAGCGATCTGTACAGGGGGCTGTGTAACACCATATATTTT. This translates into CASSDLYRGLCNTIYF.